These T cell receptor beta chains were read from a single sample in a study of spatial heterogeneity in lung cancer. TCRdb itself ran the 5' RACE reads through MiXCR, one entry per CDR3 protein. The sample lists several thousand distinct CDR3 sequences; 8.2% were seen once. Sequenced material: lung tumor tissue, taken at surgery. The source of these receptors is a male donor with early-stage non-small cell lung cancer. Each CDR3 is given with its conserved first and last residue. The D gene is left open where the match is weak. The size field is filled for only some rows; it gives once, few, many or a size class.

v_call,j_call,d_call,clone_size,cdr3_aa,cdr3_nt
TRBV20-1,TRBJ1-2,TRBD1,.,CSAQGGGTNYGYTF,TGCAGTGCTCAGGGGGGGGGCACTAACTATGGCTACACCTTC
TRBV7-9,TRBJ2-5,TRBD2,medium-sized,CASSLSGRFLETQYF,TGTGCCAGCAGCCTTAGCGGGAGGTTCCTGGAGACCCAGTACTTC
TRBV20-1,TRBJ2-3,.,many,CSAPTGTSTDTQYF,TGCAGTGCTCCCACAGGGACCTCCACAGATACGCAGTATTTT
TRBV20-1,TRBJ2-3,TRBD2,.,CSAKRESTDTQYF,TGCAGTGCTAAGCGGGAAAGCACAGATACGCAGTATTTT
TRBV15,TRBJ1-3,TRBD1,many,CATSSPGQGQRNTIYF,TGTGCCACCAGCTCTCCGGGACAGGGGCAGAGAAACACCATATATTTT
TRBV20-1,TRBJ2-1,TRBD2,medium-sized,CSASFFGLAGEDNEQFF,TGCAGTGCTAGTTTTTTCGGGCTAGCGGGAGAGGACAATGAGCAGTTCTTC
TRBV19,TRBJ2-2,TRBD2,few,CASSIDGSGTNTGELFF,TGTGCCAGTAGTATAGATGGTAGCGGGACGAACACCGGGGAGCTGTTTTTT
TRBV10-3,TRBJ2-1,.,.,CAISEGDEQFF,TGTGCCATCAGTGAGGGGGATGAGCAGTTCTTC
TRBV18,TRBJ1-1,.,many,CASSPREPTNTEAFF,TGTGCCAGCTCACCACGGGAGCCAACGAACACTGAAGCTTTCTTT
TRBV5-1,TRBJ2-5,TRBD2,many,CASSVTGTSGSTGKTQYF,TGCGCCAGCAGCGTTACCGGGACTAGCGGGAGTACCGGCAAGACCCAGTACTTC
TRBV20-1,TRBJ2-1,TRBD2,medium-sized,CSAPYGWRENYNEQFF,TGCAGTGCTCCGTATGGGTGGCGGGAGAACTACAATGAGCAGTTCTTC
TRBV20-1,TRBJ2-3,.,many,CSARDYRGNTQYF,TGCAGTGCTAGAGATTACCGCGGAAATACGCAGTATTTT
TRBV20-1,TRBJ1-2,TRBD1,medium-sized,CSARVTQGTGLYGYTF,TGCAGTGCTAGAGTAACTCAAGGGACAGGACTTTATGGCTACACCTTC
TRBV30,TRBJ2-3,TRBD2,medium-sized,CAWSGWTSGITDTQYF,TGTGCCTGGAGTGGATGGACTAGCGGGATCACAGATACGCAGTATTTT
TRBV6-5,TRBJ1-2,.,medium-sized,CASRGGIRSGYTF,TGTGCCAGCAGGGGGGGGATCAGGAGTGGCTACACCTTC
TRBV20-1,TRBJ1-1,.,medium-sized,CSALVNTEAFF,TGCAGTGCCCTGGTGAACACTGAAGCTTTCTTT
TRBV29-1,TRBJ2-1,TRBD2,many,CSVQGGSMGEQFF,TGCAGCGTTCAGGGCGGGAGTATGGGCGAGCAGTTCTTC
TRBV9,TRBJ2-7,.,medium-sized,CASSVAPGVDEQYF,TGTGCCAGCAGCGTAGCCCCAGGGGTCGACGAGCAGTACTTC
TRBV7-9,TRBJ2-5,TRBD2,many,CASSSWTSGGKETQYF,TGTGCCAGCAGCTCCTGGACTAGCGGGGGTAAAGAGACCCAGTACTTC
TRBV29-1,TRBJ2-5,.,.,CSGGPQETQYF,TGCAGCGGGGGACCACAGGAGACCCAGTACTTC
TRBV12-3/TRBV12-4,TRBJ1-4,.,few,CASSRGMTNEKLFF,TGTGCCAGCAGCCGGGGAATGACTAATGAAAAACTGTTTTTT
TRBV20-1,TRBJ2-1,TRBD2,medium-sized,CSARTSGSVSEQFF,TGCAGTGCTCGGACTAGCGGGAGTGTTAGTGAGCAGTTCTTC
TRBV18,TRBJ2-6,TRBD2,medium-sized,CASSQRGLAGVGANVLTF,TGTGCCAGCTCACAACGGGGACTAGCGGGAGTTGGGGCCAACGTCCTGACTTTC
TRBV12-3/TRBV12-4,TRBJ2-4,.,.,CASSSAVRVQYF,TGTGCCAGCAGTTCCGCTGTACGGGTTCAGTACTTC
TRBV7-9,TRBJ2-1,TRBD2,medium-sized,CASSSHSPSGAGSEQFF,TGTGCCAGCAGCTCCCACAGTCCTAGCGGGGCAGGATCTGAGCAGTTCTTC
TRBV6-2/TRBV6-3,TRBJ2-1,TRBD2,many,CASNFPGTSGSGREMSYNEQFF,TGTGCCAGCAATTTCCCCGGGACTAGCGGGTCTGGGAGGGAAATGTCCTACAATGAGCAGTTCTTC
TRBV6-5,TRBJ1-6,TRBD1,many,CASSSGQGRHSPLHF,TGTGCCAGCAGTTCCGGACAGGGGAGGCATTCACCCCTCCACTTT
TRBV20-1,TRBJ2-7,TRBD2,medium-sized,CSARGLAGKSYEQYF,TGCAGTGCTAGAGGACTAGCGGGGAAATCCTACGAGCAGTACTTC
TRBV6-2/TRBV6-3,TRBJ2-5,.,.,CASSAIQGGETQYF,TGTGCCAGCAGTGCTATACAGGGTGGAGAGACCCAGTACTTC
TRBV7-2,TRBJ2-6,.,many,CASSSRTGTSSGANVLTF,TGTGCCAGCAGCTCCCGTACCGGTACCAGCTCTGGGGCCAACGTCCTGACTTTC
TRBV12-3/TRBV12-4,TRBJ1-2,TRBD1,few,CASSPFGQGEGYTF,TGTGCCAGCAGTCCATTTGGACAGGGCGAGGGCTACACCTTC
TRBV28,TRBJ1-5,.,.,CASRPSDNNQPQHF,TGTGCCAGCAGGCCATCGGACAACAATCAGCCCCAGCATTTT
TRBV27,TRBJ2-2,.,medium-sized,CASSLKLQSGELFF,TGTGCCAGCAGTCTCAAGCTACAGTCGGGGGAGCTGTTTTTT
TRBV4-2,TRBJ2-1,.,many,CASSQEPDPRGEQFF,TGTGCCAGCAGCCAAGAACCCGATCCCAGAGGTGAGCAGTTCTTC
TRBV4-1,TRBJ2-1,.,few,CASSHPGTVNSYNEQFF,TGCGCCAGCAGCCATCCCGGGACCGTGAACTCCTACAATGAGCAGTTCTTC
TRBV23-1,TRBJ2-1,.,many,CASSQKTGVYNEQFF,TGCGCCAGCAGTCAAAAAACCGGGGTATACAATGAGCAGTTCTTC
TRBV11-2,TRBJ2-2,TRBD2,medium-sized,CASSSSLAGGHTGELFF,TGTGCCAGCAGCTCGTCTTTAGCGGGAGGGCACACCGGGGAGCTGTTTTTT
TRBV25-1,TRBJ1-3,TRBD1,medium-sized,CASRRTGSTIYF,TGTGCCAGCAGGAGGACAGGCAGCACCATATATTTT
TRBV20-1,TRBJ1-2,.,many,CSASLGGWFNGYTF,TGCAGTGCTAGTCTCGGGGGGTGGTTTAATGGCTACACCTTC
TRBV25-1,TRBJ2-7,.,many,CASRGTSSYEQYF,TGTGCCAGCAGGGGGACCTCCTCCTACGAGCAGTACTTC
TRBV7-8,TRBJ2-7,.,.,CASSIGLRVYEQYF,TGTGCCAGCAGTATTGGACTTAGGGTTTACGAGCAGTACTTC
TRBV6-1,TRBJ1-2,.,.,CASSPAFTNYGYTF,TGTGCCAGCAGTCCGGCCTTTACTAACTATGGCTACACCTTC
TRBV7-6,TRBJ2-7,.,medium-sized,CASSLGPRYEQYF,TGTGCCAGCAGCTTAGGCCCACGCTACGAGCAGTACTTC
TRBV12-3/TRBV12-4,TRBJ2-5,TRBD2,medium-sized,CASSFGTSGSAETQYF,TGTGCCAGCAGTTTCGGGACTAGCGGGTCGGCGGAGACCCAGTACTTC
TRBV4-3,TRBJ2-3,TRBD2,medium-sized,CASSQLTSGSPDTQYF,TGCGCCAGCAGCCAACTTACTAGCGGGAGCCCAGATACGCAGTATTTT
TRBV6-5,TRBJ2-1,.,medium-sized,CASSSGRQGEQFF,TGTGCCAGCAGTTCGGGACGGCAGGGAGAGCAGTTCTTC
TRBV6-5,TRBJ2-7,.,medium-sized,CASSRLDASYEQYF,TGTGCCAGCAGCCGCCTGGACGCTTCCTACGAGCAGTACTTC
TRBV3-1,TRBJ2-7,.,many,CASSRLSSRHEQYF,TGTGCCAGCAGCCGGCTTTCCTCCCGCCACGAGCAGTACTTC